This TCR beta chain was sequenced for a study of T cells expressing NK-cell markers. Study details: In sorted CD3+CD56+NKG2C+, CD3+CD56+NKG2C- and CD3+CD56-NKG2C+ T cells, TCR beta repertoires were obtained. Seven of the eight sequenced donors were classified as HCMV-seropositive, and one was classified as seronegative.

TCRdb re-called the 5' RACE reads; one entry per CDR3 protein, DNA not given. The listing contains more than 250,000 distinct CDR3 sequences. In regard to this clonotype: What it recognizes is unknown.

The CDR3 has 16 residues. Germline loops: CDR1 MNHEY, CDR2 SVGAGI. General observations from the study: There were a few donors in whom these clonotypes also led the CD3+CD56-NKG2C+ fraction. Dominant NKG2C+ clonotypes made up about 1.0-8% of CD8+ T cells in several donors.

Sequenced material: blood T cells: a sorted CD56 or NKG2C T cell subset, CD4+ or CD8+ T cells, or bulk PBMC T cells (not recorded which). This chain uses TRBV6-5 with TRBJ2-5; TCRdb gives TRBD1 as the D gene, but with no DNA this cannot be confirmed. The receptor comes from a man aged 18 to 30 in good health. CDR3 amino acids: CASSYSWQGGQETQYF.